This is a list of T cell receptor beta chains from one sample in a study of blood T cells in healthy people across ages. TCRdb ran MiXCR on the 5' RACE reads and lists one entry per CDR3 protein. The data hold under 1 million distinct CDR3 sequences, with under 45% observed a single time. Input material: blood. These receptors all come from a man between 60 and 75 years old in good health. CDR3s include the opening cysteine and the closing phenylalanine or tryptophan. The D gene is left open where the match is weak. For some rows the clone size is stated as once, few or many, or as a class when expanded; others skip it.

>TRBV6-2/TRBV6-3|TRBJ2-7|-|16|-
TGTGCCAGCAGCCCGCTTACCCACATGGCAGGCAACGAGCAGTACTTC
CASSPLTHMAGNEQYF
>TRBV20-1|TRBJ1-5|-|14|-
TGCAGTGCTAGCCCAGGCATGCGCAATCAGCCCCAGCATTTT
CSASPGMRNQPQHF
>TRBV19|TRBJ1-5|TRBD1|17|few
TGTGCCAGTAGTGTCCGGGACAGGGTCCTCCCCAATCAGCCCCAGCATTTT
CASSVRDRVLPNQPQHF
>TRBV6-5|TRBJ2-1|-|15|-
TGTGCCAGCAGTTCCGGCCCAGGGGACTACAATGAGCAGTTCTTC
CASSSGPGDYNEQFF
>TRBV6-6|TRBJ2-5|-|14|-
TGTGCCAGCAGTGGGACGGGACCCACAGAGACCCAGTACTTC
CASSGTGPTETQYF
>TRBV5-1|TRBJ2-7|TRBD2|15|few
TGCGCCAGCAGCACCCCCGGGGGGGCTAAGTACGAGCAGTACTTC
CASSTPGGAKYEQYF
>TRBV7-9|TRBJ2-1|TRBD2|18|-
TGTGCCAGCAGCCCCCCCGGGACTAGCGGGGGGCACGACAATGAGCAGTTCTTC
CASSPPGTSGGHDNEQFF
>TRBV11-2|TRBJ2-1|TRBD1|18|-
TGTGCCAGCAGCACCCGACGTGATCGGCAGGGGGTTGACAATGAGCAGTTCTTC
CASSTRRDRQGVDNEQFF
>TRBV27|TRBJ2-7|-|14|-
TGTGCCAGCAGAAGGACTTTCGGGATATACGAGCAGTACTTC
CASRRTFGIYEQYF
>TRBV18|TRBJ2-5|-|15|few
TGTGCCAGCTCACCAAGAGGCGGGGTGGAAGAGACCCAGTACTTC
CASSPRGGVEETQYF
>TRBV7-2|TRBJ2-5|TRBD2|18|-
TGTGCCAGCAGCTTAGCGCTATTCTTAGCGGGGGGGCGGGGGACCCAGTACTTC
CASSLALFLAGGRGTQYF
>TRBV7-9|TRBJ2-4|TRBD1|16|-
TGTGCCAGCAGCCCTCTGACAGGGGAAAGCAAAAACATTCAGTACTTC
CASSPLTGESKNIQYF
>TRBV6-5|TRBJ1-6|-|14|few
TGTGCCAGCAGGAGGGAGTCAAACAATTCACCCCTCCACTTT
CASRRESNNSPLHF
>TRBV4-1|TRBJ2-1|TRBD2|16|-
TGCGCCAGCAGCCACCAACTAGCGGGGGGGCGGGATGAGCAGTTCTTC
CASSHQLAGGRDEQFF
>TRBV5-6|TRBJ2-7|TRBD1|20|few
TGTGCCAGCAGCTCCACAGGGACAGGGGCTGGCAGGCTTAACTCCTACGAGCAGTACTTC
CASSSTGTGAGRLNSYEQYF
>TRBV20-1|TRBJ1-5|TRBD1|15|-
TGCAGTGCTAGAGGACAGGGAGATAGCAATCAGCCCCAGCATTTT
CSARGQGDSNQPQHF
>TRBV12-3/TRBV12-4|TRBJ2-7|-|13|-
TGTGCCAGCAGTTTAGCCAGCTCCGACGAGCAGTACTTC
CASSLASSDEQYF
>TRBV7-6|TRBJ2-5|-|14|-
TGTGGCAGCAGCCCCAGGGGGGTACAAGAGACCCAGTACTTC
CGSSPRGVQETQYF
>TRBV7-2|TRBJ2-1|TRBD2|16|once
TGTGCCAGCAGCTTAGTTGGGACTAGCGGGGTAGGGGAGCAGTTCTTC
CASSLVGTSGVGEQFF
>TRBV28|TRBJ1-2|TRBD1|12|-
TGTGCCAGCACCCTACAGGGGGATGGCTACACCTTC
CASTLQGDGYTF
>TRBV20-1|TRBJ2-1|TRBD2|17|-
TGCAGTACTAGAGATCGGGGTAGCGGGGGGGCAGGGAATGAGCAGTTCTTC
CSTRDRGSGGAGNEQFF
>TRBV28|TRBJ1-2|-|12|-
TGTGCCAGCAGGGACACTAACTATGGCTGCACCTTC
CASRDTNYGCTF
>TRBV6-5|TRBJ2-5|-|16|-
TGTGCCAGCAGTTTTGGCATGGGCAGTTCAGCAGAGACCCAGTACTTC
CASSFGMGSSAETQYF
>TRBV6-6|TRBJ1-5|-|16|-
TGTGCCAGCAGTTATACTGGTATCCCCCGGGACATCGGGCAGCATTTT
CASSYTGIPRDIGQHF
>TRBV7-2|TRBJ2-4|TRBD2|14|-
TGTGCCAGCAGCTTATTGATGTCGGGGGGGGAGCAGTACTTC
CASSLLMSGGEQYF
>TRBV20-1|TRBJ2-5|TRBD2|15|-
TGCAGTGCTCTCGGCGGGGGGGTAGTCAGAGAGACCCAGTACTTC
CSALGGGVVRETQYF
>TRBV28|TRBJ1-1|TRBD1|14|-
TGTGCCAGCAGTGACAGGGTGAGAGTTAGTAAAGCTTTCTTT
CASSDRVRVSKAFF
>TRBV9|TRBJ2-3|-|15|-
TGTGCCAGCAGCGTTCTTGACACCTACACAGATACGCAGTATTTT
CASSVLDTYTDTQYF
>TRBV28|TRBJ2-7|-|16|once
TGTGCCAGCAGCGCTGCCTCGGGGGAAAGCTCCTACGAGCAGTACTTC
CASSAASGESSYEQYF
>TRBV6-6|TRBJ2-1|-|13|-
TGTGCCAGCGGTAGTGGCAGATACAATGAGCAGTTCTTC
CASGSGRYNEQFF
>TRBV4-3|TRBJ2-7|-|16|-
TGCGCCAGCAGCCAAGGATGGACCAGGGGAAGCTACGAGCAGTACTTC
CASSQGWTRGSYEQYF
>TRBV29-1|TRBJ2-5|-|11|few
TGCAGCGTGCGGACAGCCGGTGGGCAGTACTTC
CSVRTAGGQYF
>TRBV14|TRBJ1-6|-|15|few
TGTGCCAGCAGCAAAAGGACCGCAAATAATTCACCCCTCCACTTT
CASSKRTANNSPLHF
>TRBV9|TRBJ2-1|TRBD1|14|few
TGTGCCAGCAGCCGCCGGGACAGGGTCAATGAGCAGTTCTTC
CASSRRDRVNEQFF
>TRBV13|TRBJ2-3|-|13|few
TGCGCCAGCAGCTTGAGAACAGGAGATACGCAGTATTTT
CASSLRTGDTQYF
>TRBV7-2|TRBJ2-5|-|13|-
TGTGCCAGCAGCCCTTCCAGGGTAGAGACCCAGTACTTC
CASSPSRVETQYF
>TRBV3-1|TRBJ1-2|TRBD1|12|few
TGTGCCAGCAGCCCTGGACAGGTTGGCTACACCTTC
CASSPGQVGYTF
>TRBV5-5|TRBJ1-2|-|15|-
TGTGCCAGCAGCCCTAGAGGGGATTTCCTAGGTGGCTACACCTTC
CASSPRGDFLGGYTF
>TRBV9|TRBJ2-7|TRBD2|15|-
TGTGCCAGCAGCGTAGGACTAGCGGGGGCGTACGAGCAGTACTTC
CASSVGLAGAYEQYF
>TRBV9|TRBJ2-2|TRBD2|17|-
TGTGCCAGCAGCCGGGGTAGCGGGGGGCCCAACACCGGGGAGCTGTTTTTT
CASSRGSGGPNTGELFF